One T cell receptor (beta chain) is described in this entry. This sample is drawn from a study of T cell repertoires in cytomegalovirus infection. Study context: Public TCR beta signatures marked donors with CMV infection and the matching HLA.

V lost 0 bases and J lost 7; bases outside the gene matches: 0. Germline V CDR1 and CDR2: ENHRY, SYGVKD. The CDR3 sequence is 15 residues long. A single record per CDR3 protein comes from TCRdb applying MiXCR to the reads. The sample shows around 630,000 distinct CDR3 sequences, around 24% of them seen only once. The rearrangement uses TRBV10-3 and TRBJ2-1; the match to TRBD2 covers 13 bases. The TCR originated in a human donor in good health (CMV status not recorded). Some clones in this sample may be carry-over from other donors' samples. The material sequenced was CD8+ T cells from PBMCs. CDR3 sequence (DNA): TGTGCCATCAGTGAGTCGACTAGCGGGGGGAATGAGCAGTTCTTC. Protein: CAISESTSGGNEQFF.